Following are 11 T cell receptor beta chains from one sample sequenced in a study of blood T cell repertoires in COVID-19. Method: immunoSEQ multiplex PCR; TCRdb's copy keeps in-frame clones and lacks some. This sample has 50,000 or so clones, with nearly 90% found just once. The specimen sequenced was peripheral blood. The source of these receptors is a man in his fifties or sixties with active COVID-19.

The chain is built from TRBV4-1 and TRBJ2-1; 9 bases are a match to TRBD1. V was pared by 0 bases and J by 6 bases, with 6 bases of the junction left unmatched. The CDR3 extends over 16 amino acids. Germline CDR1 MGHRA, CDR2 YSYEKL. The CDR3 sequence is CASSQDQGTGFNEQFF. CDR3 in DNA: TGCGCCAGCAGCCAAGATCAGGGGACAGGGTTCAATGAGCAGTTCTTC.

The V call is TRBV28, the J call TRBJ1-5; unclear D gene. This CDR3 spans 15 amino acids. Germline CDR1 MDHEN, CDR2 SYDVKM. Deletions cut 2 bases from V and 7 bases from J, with 15 bases between. CDR3 loop: CASSLEARIGQPQHF. In nucleotides, the CDR3 is TGTGCCAGCAGTTTAGAGGCCAGAATCGGGCAGCCCCAGCATTTT.

This rearrangement joins TRBV13 to TRBJ2-3; the D is unclear. CDR3 length: 13 residues. CDR1 PRHDT and CDR2 FYEKMQ come from the germline V gene (reference sequence). V lost 4 bases to trimming and J lost 4 bases, with 9 bases between them. CDR3 sequence: CASSYSRSDTQYF. CDR3 DNA sequence: TGTGCCAGCAGCTATAGCCGGTCAGATACGCAGTATTTT.

The genes are TRBV19 and TRBJ1-5, with TRBD1 matching 7 bases. The ends lost 6 bases at V and 7 bases at J; junction bases unmatched: 12. The CDR3 loop spans 15 amino acids. Germline V gene sequence: CDR1 LNHDA, CDR2 SQIVND (reference sequence). The CDR3 sequence is CASRHPGGFGQPQHF. DNA for the CDR3: TGTGCCAGTAGACATCCAGGGGGGTTCGGGCAGCCCCAGCATTTT.

The rearrangement links TRBV5-1 to TRBJ2-7; 10 nucleotides agree with TRBD1. The CDR3 is made up of 15 amino acids. After removal of 4 bases from V and 5 bases from J, the junction contained 9 bases not matched to a gene. Per germline, CDR1 SGHRS and CDR2 YFSETQ. In DNA, the CDR3 is TGCGCCAGCAGCCAGAGACAGGGGGCCTGGAACGAGCAGTACTTC. Amino acid sequence: CASSQRQGAWNEQYF.

V usage is TRBV5-1 and J usage is TRBJ1-3, with 8 nucleotides matching TRBD1. The V gene's germline CDR1 is SGHRS and CDR2 YFSETQ. The CDR3 has 16 residues. Trimming took 4 bases from V and 4 from J; bases not matched to a gene: 10. CDR3 loop: CASSDGQGSRGNTIYF. CDR3 nucleotide sequence: TGCGCCAGCAGCGACGGACAGGGTTCGCGAGGAAACACCATATATTTT. The whole variable domain, remainder taken from reference TRBV5-1 and TRBJ1-3, is KAGVTQTPRYLIKTRGQQVTLSCSPISGHRSVSWYQQTPGQGLQFLFEYFSETQRNKGNFPGRFSGRQFSNSRSEMNVSTLELGDSALYLCASSDGQGSRGNTIYFGEGSWLTVV.

A single count supports this clone. The V call is TRBV12-3 or TRBV12-4, the J call TRBJ2-1; possible D gene TRBD2, 5 bases. The CDR3 consists of 12 residues. Trimming removed 3 bases at V and 10 bases at J, with 10 bases between. The chain's CDR3 is CASSLGVQEQFF. The CDR3 DNA reads TGTGCCAGCAGTTTGGGAGTCCAGGAGCAGTTCTTC.

This chain links TRBV21-1 with TRBJ2-2; whether TRBD2, the table's D call, matches the DNA was not checked. TRBV21-1 is a listed pseudogene. The CDR3 extends over 14 amino acids. The CDR3 reads CASSKGLYTGELFF. DNA for the CDR3: TGTGCCAGCAGCAAGGGACTCTACACCGGGGAGCTGTTTTTT.

This rearrangement joins TRBV4-3 to TRBJ2-5; 7 bases are a match to TRBD1. The trim removed 0 bases at V and 7 bases at J, leaving 5 bases unmatched. Germline assignment: CDR1 LGHNA and CDR2 YSLEER. The CDR3 spans 14 residues. The CDR3 spells CASSQDWTGRTQYF. In nucleotides, the CDR3 is TGCGCCAGCAGCCAAGATTGGACAGGCCGGACCCAGTACTTC.

The V call is TRBV30, the J call TRBJ2-1, with D unresolved. Per the germline V gene, CDR1 is GTSNPN and CDR2 is SVGIG (reference sequence). This CDR3 spans 11 amino acids. Trimming took 3 bases from V and 12 from J, leaving 12 bases between them. The CDR3 sequence is CAWSTPQVQFF. CDR3 DNA sequence: TGTGCCTGGAGCACGCCCCAGGTGCAGTTCTTC. Using reference TRBV30 and TRBJ2-1 for the parts outside the CDR3, the full variable domain is SQTIHQWPATLVQPVGSPLSLECTVEGTSNPNLYWYRQAAGRGLQLLFYSVGIGQISSEVPQNLSASRPQDRQFILSSKKLLLSDSGFYLCAWSTPQVQFFGPGTRLTVL.

The rearrangement links TRBV6-4 to TRBJ2-1, with TRBD2 matching over 9 bases. This CDR3 is 15 amino acids long. Germline V gene sequence: CDR1 MRHNA, CDR2 SNTAGT. With 3 bases clipped from V and 0 bases from J, the junction kept 0 bases outside the gene matches. This chain's CDR3 is CASSERGGSYNEQFF. The CDR3 DNA is TGTGCCAGCAGTGAGCGGGGGGGCTCCTACAATGAGCAGTTCTTC.